One and the same sample provided the 17 T cell receptor beta chains below, sequenced in a study of OX40 agonist ivuxolimab in advanced cancers. The protocol was immunoSEQ multiplex PCR, while the TCRdb copy is restricted to in-frame clones and leaves out a portion. The sample holds 150,000 to 180,000 clones, under 95% seen once. Specimen: CD4+ or CD8+ T cells sorted from blood, collected in a trial of the OX40 agonist ivuxolimab. These TCRs come from an adult with an advanced solid tumor such as melanoma, head and neck, liver or kidney cancer.

The chain combines TRBV4-3 with TRBJ2-5, with 7 bases that match TRBD1. This CDR3 is 16 amino acids long. Germline values: CDR1 LGHNA, CDR2 YSLEER. After removal of 4 bases from V and 6 bases from J, the junction contained 14 bases not matched to a gene. The CDR3 reads CASSPPTGTVVKTQYF. For the CDR3, the DNA is TGCGCCAGCAGCCCCCCTACCGGGACAGTGGTTAAGACCCAGTACTTC.

J is TRBJ2-3 and V is TRBV7-2, with TRBD2 matching over 10 bases. Germline CDR1 is SGHTA and CDR2 is FQGNSA. The V segment lost 5 bases and the J segment 3 bases; nucleotides outside the gene matches: 5. This CDR3 region has 15 residues. CDR3 sequence: CASSRLAGETDTQYF. CDR3 bases: TGTGCCAGCAGCCGACTAGCGGGCGAGACAGATACGCAGTATTTT.

The chain couples TRBV6-5 to TRBJ2-1; the match to TRBD2 covers 9 bases. Losses at the gene ends were 2 bases for V and 8 bases for J; bases not matched to a gene: 7. This CDR3 spans 15 amino acids. Germline values: CDR1 MNHEY, CDR2 SVGAGI. The CDR3 coding sequence is TGTGCCAGCAGTTACAGGGGGTGGACTAGCGATGAGCAGTTCTTC. Protein: CASSYRGWTSDEQFF.

This clone was seen just once. J is TRBJ2-7 and V is TRBV18, with unresolved D. The CDR3 loop spans 14 amino acids. CDR1 KGHSH and CDR2 LQKENI come from the germline V gene. The ends were cut back, 2 bases at V and 2 bases at J, with 10 bases in the middle. The CDR3 reads CASSPNTHPYEQYF. The CDR3, as DNA: TGTGCCAGCTCACCAAACACACATCCCTACGAGCAGTACTTC. Supplemented by reference TRBV18 and TRBJ2-7, the full variable domain reads NAGVMQNPRHLVRRRGQEARLRCSPMKGHSHVYWYRQLPEEGLKFMVYLQKENIIDESGMPKERFSAEFPKEGPSILRIQQVVRGDSAAYFCASSPNTHPYEQYFGPGTRLTVT.

The chain has TRBV11-2 and TRBJ1-1; no clear D. V was clipped by 0 bases and J by 1 base, with 6 bases between them. Per germline, CDR1 SGHAT and CDR2 FQNNGV. This CDR3 is built from 14 residues. The CDR3, as DNA: TGTGCCAGCAGCTTAGATCCGGAGAACACTGAAGCTTTCTTT. Its translation: CASSLDPENTEAFF.

The chain combines TRBV19 with TRBJ1-4; D might be TRBD1 (5 bases). Germline lookup yields CDR1 LNHDA and CDR2 SQIVND (reference sequence). The CDR3 totals 14 residues. Between the trimmed V and J ends, which lost 3 bases and 7 bases, there was a span of 12 bases. CDR3 protein: CASSIGTDSEKLFF. CDR3 in DNA: TGTGCCAGTAGTATTGGGACGGATTCTGAAAAACTGTTTTTT.

The genes are TRBV9 and TRBJ2-5; D is possibly TRBD1 (6 bases). The DNA end is a closer match to TRBJ2-7, so the J assignment may be wrong. Germline lookup yields CDR1 SGDLS and CDR2 YYNGEE. This CDR3 contains 14 residues. The CDR3 loop reads CASSVDSFTYEQYF. CDR3 in DNA: TGTGCCAGCAGCGTGGACAGCTTTACCTACGAGCAGTACTTC.

The DNA of the CDR3 is TGTGCCAGCCAATACTCAGGGACAGGGGGGACCCGGGAGCAGTTCTTC. Translating it yields CASQYSGTGGTREQFF. The chain couples TRBV5-6 to TRBJ2-1, with TRBD1 matching 11 bases. With 7 bases clipped from V and 10 bases from J, the junction kept 16 bases outside the gene matches. The CDR3 is made up of 16 amino acids. Germline lookup yields CDR1 SGHDT and CDR2 YYEEEE. Full variable domain (rest looked up from reference TRBV5-6 and TRBJ2-1): DAGVTQSPTHLIKTRGQQVTLRCSPKSGHDTVSWYQQALGQGPQFIFQYYEEEERQRGNFPDRFSGHQFPNYSSELNVNALLLGDSALYLCASQYSGTGGTREQFFGPGTRLTVL.

The chain uses TRBV5-6 and TRBJ1-2, with 10 bases fitting TRBD1. V gave up 3 bases and J gave up 4 bases; unmatched junction bases: 3. Germline CDR1 and CDR2: SGHDT and YYEEEE. The CDR3 is 14 residues long. CDR3 bases: TGTGCCAGCAGCTGGGACAGGGGATCCTATGGCTACACCTTC. Residues: CASSWDRGSYGYTF.

The rearrangement links TRBV6-1 to TRBJ1-1; D is unclear. CDR3 length: 11 amino acids. V gave up 7 bases and J gave up 1 base, with 4 bases separating them. In germline, CDR1 is MNHNS, CDR2 SASEGT. CDR3 amino acids: CASMQNTEAFF. DNA of the CDR3: TGTGCCAGCATGCAGAACACTGAAGCTTTCTTT.

This chain connects TRBV6-5 to TRBJ2-2; D unclear. Deletions cut 3 bases from V and 7 bases from J, with 6 bases between. Germline CDR1 MNHEY, CDR2 SVGAGI. The CDR3 covers 12 residues. CDR3 protein: CASSYGVGELFF. The CDR3 bases are TGTGCCAGCAGTTATGGGGTCGGGGAGCTGTTTTTT.

The rearrangement uses TRBV10-3 and TRBJ2-7; TRBD2 agrees at 13 bases. The J segment lost 3 bases and the V segment lost 6 bases, leaving 2 bases of the junction unmatched. The germline CDR1 and CDR2 sequences are ENHRY and SYGVKD. CDR3 size: 14 residues. For the CDR3, the DNA is TGTGCCATCAGGACTAGCGGGGGGATCTACGAGCAGTACTTC. Its protein product is CAIRTSGGIYEQYF.

The chain carries TRBV18 and TRBJ1-5, with 9 bases identical to TRBD1. Germline V gene data show CDR1 as KGHSH and CDR2 as LQKENI. V was clipped by 6 bases and J by 9 bases; unmatched bases: 12. There are 15 residues in the CDR3. CDR3 sequence: CASSDGQGTVRPQHF. CDR3 coding DNA: TGTGCCAGCTCGGATGGACAGGGGACGGTTCGGCCCCAGCATTTT.

The chain carries TRBV6-1 and TRBJ1-5, with 10 nucleotides matching TRBD1. CDR1 and CDR2 (germline): MNHNS, SASEGT. With V trimmed by 6 bases and J by 6 bases, 8 bases remained unmatched. This CDR3 spans 15 amino acids. CDR3 loop: CASSEDRGIRQPQHF. The DNA for the CDR3 is TGTGCCAGCAGCGAGGACAGGGGGATACGTCAGCCCCAGCATTTT.

The CDR3: CASSIDLTGAGGYTF. Written as DNA, the CDR3 is TGTGCCAGTAGTATAGATCTGACCGGGGCGGGCGGCTACACCTTC. V usage is TRBV19 and J usage is TRBJ1-2, with D possibly being TRBD1 (5 bases). V was trimmed by 0 bases and J by 8 bases, leaving 16 bases between them. Germline assignment: CDR1 LNHDA and CDR2 SQIVND (reference sequence). The CDR3 has 15 amino acids.

The chain carries TRBV2 and TRBJ2-7; D gene unclear. This CDR3 comprises 13 residues. Germline CDR1 and CDR2: SNHLY and FYNNEI. Trimming cost V 2 bases and J 4 bases, with 9 bases left between them. The CDR3: CASSESGFYEQYF. CDR3 coding DNA: TGTGCCAGCAGTGAAAGTGGGTTTTACGAGCAGTACTTC.

The J gene is TRBJ1-4, the V gene TRBV27; the D gene is possibly TRBD1 (5 bases). V was shortened by 6 bases and J by 0 bases, with 8 bases between the two germline ends. The CDR3 is 14 amino acids. CDR1 MNHEY and CDR2 SMNVEV come from the germline V gene (reference sequence). The CDR3 coding sequence is TGTGCCAGCAGGGGGCATGCAACTAATGAAAAACTGTTTTTT. The encoded protein is CASRGHATNEKLFF.